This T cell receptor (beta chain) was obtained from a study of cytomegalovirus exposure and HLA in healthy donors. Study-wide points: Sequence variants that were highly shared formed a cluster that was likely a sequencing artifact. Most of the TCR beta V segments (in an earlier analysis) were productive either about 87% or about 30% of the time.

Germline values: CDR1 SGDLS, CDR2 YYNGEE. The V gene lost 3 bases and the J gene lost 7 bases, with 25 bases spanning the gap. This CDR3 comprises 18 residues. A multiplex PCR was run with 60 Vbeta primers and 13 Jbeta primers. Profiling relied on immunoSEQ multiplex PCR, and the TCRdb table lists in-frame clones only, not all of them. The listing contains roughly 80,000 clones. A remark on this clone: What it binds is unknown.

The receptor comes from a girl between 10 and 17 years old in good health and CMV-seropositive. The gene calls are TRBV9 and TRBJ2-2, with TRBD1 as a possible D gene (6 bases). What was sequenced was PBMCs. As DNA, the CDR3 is TGTGCCAGCAGCGCCACGGGTTTTGGGGGCCAGCATGGCGGGGAGCTGTTTTTT. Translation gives CASSATGFGGQHGGELFF.